This entry features one T cell receptor (beta chain) sequence. As yet, its antigen is unknown. The sample originates from a study of blood T cells in healthy people across ages. Study observations and caveats: Reliance upon unsorted PBMCs precluded definitive naive versus antigen-experienced comparison.

For the second PCR, which ran for 7 to 11 cycles, a sample-barcoded 5' primer and a J-beta primer mix were used. TCRdb fed the 5' RACE reads into MiXCR, producing one record per CDR3 protein. There are some 900,000 distinct CDR3 sequences in the sample; 25% to 30% occur only once, and 17% lies in the top ten. Healthy Russian Caucasian donors spanned ages about 6 to 100 years. This TCR was recovered from a woman aged 80 or over in good health. The specimen was blood.

The CDR3 bases are TGTGCCAGCAGTTTATATCGGGGCAGGGGGAACACTGAAGCTTTCTTT. Translation gives CASSLYRGRGNTEAFF. The chain employs TRBV27 and TRBJ1-1; D might be TRBD1 (6 bases). This CDR3 has 16 amino acids. The germline gives CDR1 MNHEY, CDR2 SMNVEV (reference sequence). Trimming removed 1 base at V and 1 base at J, with 13 bases between.